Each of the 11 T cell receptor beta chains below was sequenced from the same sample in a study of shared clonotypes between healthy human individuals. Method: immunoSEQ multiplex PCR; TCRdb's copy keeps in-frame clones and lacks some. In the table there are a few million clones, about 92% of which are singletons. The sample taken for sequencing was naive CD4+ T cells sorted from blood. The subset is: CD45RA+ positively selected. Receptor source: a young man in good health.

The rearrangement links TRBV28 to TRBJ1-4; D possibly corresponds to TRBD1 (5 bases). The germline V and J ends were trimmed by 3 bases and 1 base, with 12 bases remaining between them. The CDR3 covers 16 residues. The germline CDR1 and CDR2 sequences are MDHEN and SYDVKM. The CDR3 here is CASSFLGRGTNEKLFF. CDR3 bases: TGTGCCAGCAGTTTTTTGGGAAGGGGAACTAATGAAAAACTGTTTTTT.

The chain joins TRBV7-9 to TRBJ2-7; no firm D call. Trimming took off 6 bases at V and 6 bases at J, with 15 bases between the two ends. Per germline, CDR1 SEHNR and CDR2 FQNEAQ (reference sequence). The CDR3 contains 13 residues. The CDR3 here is CASSREQPIEQYF. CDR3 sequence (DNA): TGTGCCAGCAGTCGTGAACAGCCCATCGAGCAGTACTTC.

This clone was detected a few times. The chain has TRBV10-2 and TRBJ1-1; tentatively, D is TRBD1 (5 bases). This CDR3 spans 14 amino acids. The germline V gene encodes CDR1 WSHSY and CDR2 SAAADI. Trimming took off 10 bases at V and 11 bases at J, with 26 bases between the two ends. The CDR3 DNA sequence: TGCGCCACCCGGGGGAGTTTGGTCTATGAGGTCGCTTTCTTT. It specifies CATRGSLVYEVAFF.

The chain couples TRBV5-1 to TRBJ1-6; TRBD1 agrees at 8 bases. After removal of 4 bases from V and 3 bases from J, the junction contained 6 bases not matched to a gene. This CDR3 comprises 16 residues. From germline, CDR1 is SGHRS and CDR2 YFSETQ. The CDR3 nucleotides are TGCGCCAGCAGCCGTGGACAGGGTGACTATAATTCACCCCTCCACTTT. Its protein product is CASSRGQGDYNSPLHF.

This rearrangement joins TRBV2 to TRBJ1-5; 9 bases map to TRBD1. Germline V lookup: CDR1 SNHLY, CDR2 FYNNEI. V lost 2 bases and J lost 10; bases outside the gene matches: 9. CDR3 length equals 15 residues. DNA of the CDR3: TGTGCCAGCAGTGAATGGGGACAGGGCCACGAACCCCAGCATTTT. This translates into CASSEWGQGHEPQHF.

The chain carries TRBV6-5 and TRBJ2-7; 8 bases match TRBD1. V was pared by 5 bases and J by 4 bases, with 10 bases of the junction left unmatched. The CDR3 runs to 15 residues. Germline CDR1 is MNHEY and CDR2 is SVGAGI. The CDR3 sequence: CASSKTGTGLYEQYF. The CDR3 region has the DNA TGTGCCAGCAGTAAAACCGGGACAGGCCTTTACGAGCAGTACTTC.

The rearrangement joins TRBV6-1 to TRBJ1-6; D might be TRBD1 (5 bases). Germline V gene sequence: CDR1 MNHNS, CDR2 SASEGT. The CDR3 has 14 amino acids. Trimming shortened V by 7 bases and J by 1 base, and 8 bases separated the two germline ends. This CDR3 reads CASNRGSYNSPLHF. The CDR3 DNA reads TGTGCCAGCAACCGGGGGTCCTATAATTCACCCCTCCACTTT.

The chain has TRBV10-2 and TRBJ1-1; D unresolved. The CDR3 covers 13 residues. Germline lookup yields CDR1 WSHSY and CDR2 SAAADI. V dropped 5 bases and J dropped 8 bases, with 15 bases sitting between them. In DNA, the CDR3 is TGCGCCAGCAGTCCCCCGTCGGCAAGAGAAGCTTTCTTT. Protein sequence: CASSPPSAREAFF.

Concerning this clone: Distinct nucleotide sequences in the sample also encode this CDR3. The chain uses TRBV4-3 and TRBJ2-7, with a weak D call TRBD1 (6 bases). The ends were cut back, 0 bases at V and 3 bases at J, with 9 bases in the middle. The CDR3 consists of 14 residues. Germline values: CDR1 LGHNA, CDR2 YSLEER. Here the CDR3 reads CASSQDLGGYEQYF. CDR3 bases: TGCGCCAGCAGCCAAGATCTAGGGGGCTACGAGCAGTACTTC.

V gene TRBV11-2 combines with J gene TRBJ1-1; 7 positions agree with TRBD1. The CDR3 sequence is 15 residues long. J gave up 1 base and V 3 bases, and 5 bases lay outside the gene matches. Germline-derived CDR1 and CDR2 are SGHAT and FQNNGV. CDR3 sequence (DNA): TGTGCCAGCAGCTTGGGACAGACTAGGAACACTGAAGCTTTCTTT. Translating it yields CASSLGQTRNTEAFF.

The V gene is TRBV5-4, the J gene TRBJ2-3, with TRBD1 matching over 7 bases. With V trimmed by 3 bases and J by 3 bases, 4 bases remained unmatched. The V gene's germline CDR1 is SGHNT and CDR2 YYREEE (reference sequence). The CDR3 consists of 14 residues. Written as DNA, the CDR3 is TGTGCCAGCAGCTGGGACAGCCAGACAGATACGCAGTATTTT. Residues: CASSWDSQTDTQYF.